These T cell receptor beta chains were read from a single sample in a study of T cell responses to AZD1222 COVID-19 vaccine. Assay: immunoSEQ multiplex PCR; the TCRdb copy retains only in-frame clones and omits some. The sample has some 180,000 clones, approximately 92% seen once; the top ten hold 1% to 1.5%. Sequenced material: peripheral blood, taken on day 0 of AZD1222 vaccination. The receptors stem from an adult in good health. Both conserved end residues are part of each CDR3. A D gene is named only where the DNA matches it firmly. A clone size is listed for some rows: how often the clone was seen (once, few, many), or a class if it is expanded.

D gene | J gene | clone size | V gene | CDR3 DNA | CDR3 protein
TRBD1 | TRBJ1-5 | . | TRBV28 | TGTGCCAGCAGTCACGGGGCAGGGGGACAGCAGCCCCAGCATTTT | CASSHGAGGQQPQHF
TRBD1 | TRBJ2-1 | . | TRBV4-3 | TGCGCCAGCAGCCAAGGGATCCTCGGGACAGGCGCCAATGAGCAGTTCTTC | CASSQGILGTGANEQFF
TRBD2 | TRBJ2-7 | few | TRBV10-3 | TGTGCCATCAGTGAGTCTCGCCAGCGGGGGGTCTACGAGCAGTACTTC | CAISESRQRGVYEQYF
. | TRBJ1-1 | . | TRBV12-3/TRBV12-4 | TGTGCCAGCACCCAATGGGGGGACCGGGACTCTTTCTTT | CASTQWGDRDSFF
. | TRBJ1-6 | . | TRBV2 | TGTGCCAGCAGTCGGGACTGGGAAAATTCACCCCTCCACTTT | CASSRDWENSPLHF
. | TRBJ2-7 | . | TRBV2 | TGTGCCAGCAGTGAAGCGAGGACAAACCGGGGCGAGCAGTACTTC | CASSEARTNRGEQYF
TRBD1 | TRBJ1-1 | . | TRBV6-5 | TGTGCCAGCAGACAGGGACAGGGGGCGAGTACTGAAGCTTTCTTT | CASRQGQGASTEAFF
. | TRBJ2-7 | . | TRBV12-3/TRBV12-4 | TGTGCCAGCAGTTTCGGGGGCTACTACGAGCAGTACTTC | CASSFGGYYEQYF
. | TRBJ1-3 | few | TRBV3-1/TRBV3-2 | TGTGCCAGCAGACAAAATGATGGACTGAGCTCTGGAAACACCATATATTTT | CASRQNDGLSSGNTIYF
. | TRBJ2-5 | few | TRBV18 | TGTGCCAGCTCACCACCGCGGACCTCCGTCTACCAAGAGACCCAGTACTTC | CASSPPRTSVYQETQYF
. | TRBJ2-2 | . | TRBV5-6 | TGTGCCAGCAGCTTTGGGGGGACAAACACCGGGGAGCTGTTTTTT | CASSFGGTNTGELFF
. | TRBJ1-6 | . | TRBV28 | TGTGCCAGCAGTTCTGGGATTGCCACAAATAATTCACCCCTCCACTTT | CASSSGIATNNSPLHF
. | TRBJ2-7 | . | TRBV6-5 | TGTGCCTCCCGGGCCCGGTTGTCCTACGAGCAGTACTTC | CASRARLSYEQYF
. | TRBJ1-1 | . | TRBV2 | TGTGCCAGCAGTCTTCGGGGTAGGAACACTGAAGCTTTCTTT | CASSLRGRNTEAFF
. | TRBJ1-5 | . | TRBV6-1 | TGTGCCAGCAGTGAACAGGGGTCATGGCAGCCCCAGCATTTT | CASSEQGSWQPQHF
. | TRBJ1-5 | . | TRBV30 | TGTGCCTGGATACAGATCTATAGCAATCAGCCCCAGCATTTT | CAWIQIYSNQPQHF
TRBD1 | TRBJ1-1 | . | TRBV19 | TGTGCCAGTAGTGACAGGGCTGTTGAAGCTTTCTTT | CASSDRAVEAFF
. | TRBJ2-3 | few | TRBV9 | TGTGCCAGCAGCGTAGACTCCACAGATACGCAGTATTTT | CASSVDSTDTQYF
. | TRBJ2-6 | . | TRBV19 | TGTGCAGTAGAACTCCGTTCAGCTGGGGCCAACGTCCTGACTTTC | CAVELRSAGANVLTF
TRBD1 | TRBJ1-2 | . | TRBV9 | TGTGCCAGCAGCGCCAGACAGGGTGAAGGCTACACCTTC | CASSARQGEGYTF
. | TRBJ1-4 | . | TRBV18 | TGTGCCAGCTCACTCAGGGATCAGGCTAATGAAAAACTGTTTTTT | CASSLRDQANEKLFF
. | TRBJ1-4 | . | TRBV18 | TGTGCCAGCTCACCACCGGGGTCAGGGACTAATGAAAAACTGTTTTTT | CASSPPGSGTNEKLFF
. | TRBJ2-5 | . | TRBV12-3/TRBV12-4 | TGTGCCAGCAGTTTGCCTCCTAAAGAGACCCAGTACTTC | CASSLPPKETQYF
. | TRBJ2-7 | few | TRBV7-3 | TGTGCCAGCAGCCCCCGGATAGGCTACGAGCAGTACTTC | CASSPRIGYEQYF
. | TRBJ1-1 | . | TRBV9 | TGTGCCAGCAGCGTAGCATCCGAGTCGGCTGAAGCTTTCTTT | CASSVASESAEAFF
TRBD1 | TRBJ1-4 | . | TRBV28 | TGTGCCCTCCAGCAAGGGGGCAGGGGGAGACTGTTTTTT | CALQQGGRGRLFF
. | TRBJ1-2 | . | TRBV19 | TGTGCCAGTTCTACCGGGTCCGGCTACACCTTC | CASSTGSGYTF
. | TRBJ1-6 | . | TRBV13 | TGTGCCAGCAGCTCTTCGGGCCGAGACTATAATTCACCCCTCCACTTT | CASSSSGRDYNSPLHF
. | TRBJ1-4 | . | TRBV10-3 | TGTGCCATCAGGGGAGGGGAAAATGAAAAACTGTTTTTT | CAIRGGENEKLFF
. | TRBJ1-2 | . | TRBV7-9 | TGTGCCAGCAGCCGGGAGCGGGACATTGGACTCTATGGCTACACCTTC | CASSRERDIGLYGYTF
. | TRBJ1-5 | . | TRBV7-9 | TGTGCCAGCAGCTTAGGAGTGTCGGGAAATCAGCCCCAGCATTTT | CASSLGVSGNQPQHF
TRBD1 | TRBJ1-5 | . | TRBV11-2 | TGTGCCAGCAGCTTAGCGGGCAGGGGGCATACTCAGCCCCAGCATTTT | CASSLAGRGHTQPQHF
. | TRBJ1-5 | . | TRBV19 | TGTGCCAGTAGTACCCTGGGGCCCCGCAATCAGCCCCAGCATTTT | CASSTLGPRNQPQHF
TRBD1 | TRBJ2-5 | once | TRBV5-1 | TGCGCCAGCATACGTACCCCTCTTGGACAGGGGGCGGGAGAGACCCAGTACTTC | CASIRTPLGQGAGETQYF
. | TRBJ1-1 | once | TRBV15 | TGTGCCACCAGCAGAGATACAGGGTGGTCCACTGAAGCTTTCTTT | CATSRDTGWSTEAFF
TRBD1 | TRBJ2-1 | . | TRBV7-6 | TGTGCCAGCAGCTTGGGACAGGGGTTTCGCAATGAGCAGTTCTTC | CASSLGQGFRNEQFF
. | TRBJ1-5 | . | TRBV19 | TGTGCCACCTCTTATGGATACTTCAATCAGCCCCAGCATTTT | CATSYGYFNQPQHF
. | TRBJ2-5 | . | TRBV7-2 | TGTGCCAGCAGCTACTGGACGGAAGAGACCCAGTACTTC | CASSYWTEETQYF
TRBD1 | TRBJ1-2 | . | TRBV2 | TGTGCCAGCAGAGAGACAGGGTCTAACTATGGCTACACCTTC | CASRETGSNYGYTF
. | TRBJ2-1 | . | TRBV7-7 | TGTGCCAGCAGCTCCGGACAGTACAATGAGCAGTTCTTC | CASSSGQYNEQFF
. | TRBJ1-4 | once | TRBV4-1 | TGCGCCAGCAGCCAAGGCCGAGCCTCCCAGACCCCTAATGAAAAACTGTTTTTT | CASSQGRASQTPNEKLFF
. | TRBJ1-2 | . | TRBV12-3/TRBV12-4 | TGTGCCAGCAGTTTAGGTGGGTTCTACACCTTC | CASSLGGFYTF
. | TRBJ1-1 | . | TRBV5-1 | TGCGCCAGCAGCCCTGACGGGAACACTGAAGCTTTCTTT | CASSPDGNTEAFF
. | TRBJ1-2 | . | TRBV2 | TGTGCCAGCACGGGTAACTATGGCTACACCTTC | CASTGNYGYTF